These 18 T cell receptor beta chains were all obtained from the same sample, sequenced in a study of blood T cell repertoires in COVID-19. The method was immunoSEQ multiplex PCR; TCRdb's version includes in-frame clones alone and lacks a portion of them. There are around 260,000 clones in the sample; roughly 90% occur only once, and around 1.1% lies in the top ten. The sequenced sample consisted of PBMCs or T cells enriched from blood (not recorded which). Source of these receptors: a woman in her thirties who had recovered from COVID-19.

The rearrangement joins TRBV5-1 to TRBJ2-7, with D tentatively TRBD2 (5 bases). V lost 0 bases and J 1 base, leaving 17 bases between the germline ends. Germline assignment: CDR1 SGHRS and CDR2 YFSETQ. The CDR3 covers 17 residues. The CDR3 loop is CASSLAYRTLHSYEQYF. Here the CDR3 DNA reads TGCGCCAGCAGCTTGGCTTATAGGACTCTCCATTCCTACGAGCAGTACTTC. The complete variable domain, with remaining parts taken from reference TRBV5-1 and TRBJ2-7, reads KAGVTQTPRYLIKTRGQQVTLSCSPISGHRSVSWYQQTPGQGLQFLFEYFSETQRNKGNFPGRFSGRQFSNSRSEMNVSTLELGDSALYLCASSLAYRTLHSYEQYFGPGTRLTVT.

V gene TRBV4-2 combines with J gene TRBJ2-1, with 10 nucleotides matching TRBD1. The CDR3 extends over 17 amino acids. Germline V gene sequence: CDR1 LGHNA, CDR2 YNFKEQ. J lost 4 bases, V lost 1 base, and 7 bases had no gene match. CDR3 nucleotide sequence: TGTGCCAGCAGCCAAGGGGCGGGACAGGGGTTATACAATGAGCAGTTCTTC. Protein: CASSQGAGQGLYNEQFF.

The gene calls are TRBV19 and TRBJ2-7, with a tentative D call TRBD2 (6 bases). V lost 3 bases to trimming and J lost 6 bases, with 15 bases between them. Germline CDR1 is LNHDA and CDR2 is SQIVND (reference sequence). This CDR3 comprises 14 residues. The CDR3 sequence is CASSIGAGTTEQYF. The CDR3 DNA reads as TGTGCCAGTAGTATTGGGGCGGGAACTACCGAGCAGTACTTC.

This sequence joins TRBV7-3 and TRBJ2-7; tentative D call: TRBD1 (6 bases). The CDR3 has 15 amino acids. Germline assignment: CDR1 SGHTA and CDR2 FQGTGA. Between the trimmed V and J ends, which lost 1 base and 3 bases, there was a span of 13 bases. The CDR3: CASSLSSDRHYEQYF. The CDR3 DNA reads TGTGCCAGCAGCTTAAGTTCGGACAGACACTACGAGCAGTACTTC.

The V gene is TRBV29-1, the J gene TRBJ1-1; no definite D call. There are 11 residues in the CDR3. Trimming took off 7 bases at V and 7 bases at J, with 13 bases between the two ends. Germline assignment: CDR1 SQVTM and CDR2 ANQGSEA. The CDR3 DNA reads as TGCAGCGCAGAGATGGCAGGTGAAGCTTTCTTT. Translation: CSAEMAGEAFF.

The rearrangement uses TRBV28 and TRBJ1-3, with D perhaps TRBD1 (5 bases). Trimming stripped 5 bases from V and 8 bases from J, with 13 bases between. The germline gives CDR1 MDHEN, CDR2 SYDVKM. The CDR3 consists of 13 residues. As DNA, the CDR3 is TGTGCCAGCAGTCGCGGGGGGGAACACACCATATATTTT. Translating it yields CASSRGGEHTIYF.

The CDR3 region is CASSSSGRNQETQYF. The CDR3 DNA sequence: TGTGCCAGTAGTAGCAGCGGGAGGAACCAAGAGACCCAGTACTTC. The gene calls are TRBV19 and TRBJ2-5; TRBD2 agrees at 9 bases. The CDR3 extends over 15 amino acids. CDR1 and CDR2 (germline): LNHDA, SQIVND (reference sequence). J gave up 0 bases and V 4 bases, and 3 bases lay outside the gene matches.

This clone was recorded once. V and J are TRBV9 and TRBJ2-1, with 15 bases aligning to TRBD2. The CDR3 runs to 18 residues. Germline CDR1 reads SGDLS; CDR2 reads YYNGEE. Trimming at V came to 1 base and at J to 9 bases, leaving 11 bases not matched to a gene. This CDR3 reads CASSVSVRGLAGGSEQFF. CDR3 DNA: TGTGCCAGCAGCGTATCTGTCAGGGGACTAGCGGGAGGATCTGAGCAGTTCTTC.

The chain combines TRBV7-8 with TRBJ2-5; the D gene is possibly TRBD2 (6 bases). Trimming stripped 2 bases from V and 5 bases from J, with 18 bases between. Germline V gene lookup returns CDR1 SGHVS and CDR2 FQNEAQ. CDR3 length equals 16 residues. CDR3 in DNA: TGTGCCAGCAGCTTATACGCGGGTAGGGCGGGGGAGACCCAGTACTTC. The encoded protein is CASSLYAGRAGETQYF.

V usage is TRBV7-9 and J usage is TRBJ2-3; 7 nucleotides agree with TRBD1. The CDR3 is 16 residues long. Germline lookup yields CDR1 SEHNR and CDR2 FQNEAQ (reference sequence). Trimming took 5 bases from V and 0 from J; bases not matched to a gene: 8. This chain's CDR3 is CASSPDRSTSTDTQYF. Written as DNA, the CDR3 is TGTGCCAGCAGCCCGGACAGGAGCACTAGCACAGATACGCAGTATTTT.

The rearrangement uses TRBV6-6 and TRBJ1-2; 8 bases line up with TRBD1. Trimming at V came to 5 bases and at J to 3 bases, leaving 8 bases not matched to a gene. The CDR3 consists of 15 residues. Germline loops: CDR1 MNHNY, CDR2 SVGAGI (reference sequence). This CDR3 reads CASSRTTGADYGYTF. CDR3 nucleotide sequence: TGTGCCAGCAGTCGTACGACAGGGGCGGACTATGGCTACACCTTC.

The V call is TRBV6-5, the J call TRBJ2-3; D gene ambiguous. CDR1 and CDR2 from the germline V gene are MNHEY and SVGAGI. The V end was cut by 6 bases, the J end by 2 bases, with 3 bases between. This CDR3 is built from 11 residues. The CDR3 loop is CASRYTDTQYF. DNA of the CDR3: TGTGCCAGCAGGTACACAGATACGCAGTATTTT.

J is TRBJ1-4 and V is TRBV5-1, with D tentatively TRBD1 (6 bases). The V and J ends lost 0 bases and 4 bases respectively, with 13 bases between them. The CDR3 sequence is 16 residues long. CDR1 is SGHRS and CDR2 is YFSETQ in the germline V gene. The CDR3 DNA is TGCGCCAGCAGCTTGGAGGGGGGGCGGATTAATGAAAAACTGTTTTTT. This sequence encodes CASSLEGGRINEKLFF.

CDR3 residues: CAGKSGGLGHLRTDTQYF. The CDR3 DNA follows: TGTGCCGGAAAATCGGGCGGGCTCGGGCATCTTCGCACAGATACGCAGTATTTT. The chain recombines TRBV3-1 (or the pseudogene TRBV3-2) with TRBJ2-3, with a tentative D call TRBD2 (5 bases). The CDR3 has 18 residues. With 11 bases removed from V and 1 base from J, the gap between germline ends came to 28 bases. Germline CDR1 and CDR2: LGHDT and YNNKEL (reference sequence).

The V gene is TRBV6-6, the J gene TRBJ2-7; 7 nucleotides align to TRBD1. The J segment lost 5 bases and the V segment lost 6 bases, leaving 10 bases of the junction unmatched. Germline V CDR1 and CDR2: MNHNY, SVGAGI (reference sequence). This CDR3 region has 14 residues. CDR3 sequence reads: CASSRQGGTHEQYF. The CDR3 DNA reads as TGTGCCAGCAGCCGACAGGGCGGAACCCACGAGCAGTACTTC.

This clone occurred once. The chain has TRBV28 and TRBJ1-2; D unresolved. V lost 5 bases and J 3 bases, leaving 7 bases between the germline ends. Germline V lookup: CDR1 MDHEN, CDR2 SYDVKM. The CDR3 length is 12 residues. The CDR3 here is CASSQIYYGYTF. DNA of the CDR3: TGTGCCAGCAGTCAGATTTACTATGGCTACACCTTC.

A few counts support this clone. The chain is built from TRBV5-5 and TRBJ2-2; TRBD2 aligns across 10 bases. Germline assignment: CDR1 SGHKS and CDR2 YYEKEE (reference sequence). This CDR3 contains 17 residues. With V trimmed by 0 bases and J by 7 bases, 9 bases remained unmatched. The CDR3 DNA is TGTGCCAGCAGCTTGGATAGCGGGAGGCCTCAGGTCGGGGAGCTGTTTTTT. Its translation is CASSLDSGRPQVGELFF. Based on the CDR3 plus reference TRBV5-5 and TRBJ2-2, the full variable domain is DAGVTQSPTHLIKTRGQQVTLRCSPISGHKSVSWYQQVLGQGPQFIFQYYEKEERGRGNFPDRFSARQFPNYSSELNVNALLLGDSALYLCASSLDSGRPQVGELFFGEGSRLTVL.

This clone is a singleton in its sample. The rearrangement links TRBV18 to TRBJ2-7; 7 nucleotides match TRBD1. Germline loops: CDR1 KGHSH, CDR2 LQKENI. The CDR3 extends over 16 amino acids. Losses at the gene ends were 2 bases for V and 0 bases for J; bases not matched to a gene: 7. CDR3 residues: CASSPSQTGNSYEQYF. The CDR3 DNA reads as TGTGCCAGCTCACCATCCCAGACAGGGAACTCCTACGAGCAGTACTTC.